This entry is about one T cell receptor (beta chain). The target antigen is unknown. The table came from immunoSEQ multiplex PCR; TCRdb's copy has only in-frame clones and leaves some out. The sample carries over a million clones, 95% to 97% recorded once. This specimen comes from a study of shared clonotypes between healthy human individuals. The CDR3 is made up of 15 amino acids. CDR1 is KGHSH and CDR2 is LQKENI in the germline V gene. With V trimmed by 3 bases and J by 2 bases, 6 bases remained unmatched. Those who donated, Caucasian adults without exception, all lived in Nashville, Tennessee. The study, taken as a whole, reports: The authors sampled blood alone, and tissue repertoires likely differ. Several donors held about 5% of naive CD4 clonotypes in common.

This rearrangement joins TRBV18 to TRBJ2-7; 8 bases are shared with TRBD1. This TCR was sampled from a man aged 25-45 years in good health. Sequenced input: naive CD4+ T cells sorted from blood. Described subset: CD45RA+ positively selected. CDR3 region: CASSPTGAGTYEQYF. The CDR3, as DNA: TGTGCCAGCTCACCGACAGGGGCGGGCACCTACGAGCAGTACTTC.